The 19 T cell receptor beta chains presented below share a single source sample, sequenced in a study of CXCR3-negative and CXCR3-positive naive CD8 T cells. Whole-study findings and limits: The study found more hydrophobic TRB CDR3s in CXCR3-positive naive cells than in CXCR3-negative naive cells.

The libraries of TRB cDNA were prepared using 5' RACE with UMI labels. TCRdb reprocessed the 5' RACE reads and keeps a single row for each CDR3 protein, giving no DNA. Recorded here are some 150,000 distinct CDR3 sequences; the top ten clones represent 0.45% to 0.6%. These TCRs are of unknown antigen specificity. Source material: naive CXCR3+ CD8+ T cells from blood. Subset defined: CD45RO-CCR7+CD27+CD95- naive CD8+ T cells expressing CXCR3 (TNR3+). The receptor set was obtained from a human donor in good health. Some clones in this sample may be carry-over from other donors' samples.

The chain is built from TRBV25-1 and TRBJ1-1; TCRdb proposes TRBD1, but this gene call is untestable without DNA. Germline CDR1 is MGHDK and CDR2 is SYGVNS. CDR3 length: 12 residues. The CDR3 region is CASSGKGIGAFF. Variable domain in full (rest from reference TRBV25-1 and TRBJ1-1): EADIYQTPRYLVIGTGKKITLECSQTMGHDKMYWYQQDPGMELHLIHYSYGVNSTEKGDLSSESTVSRIRTEHFPLTLESARPSHTSQYLCASSGKGIGAFFGQGTRLTVV.

The rearrangement joins TRBV5-1 to TRBJ2-7; TCRdb's D call, TRBD1, is unchecked because there is no DNA. This CDR3 has 14 amino acids. Looked up from germline, CDR1 is SGHRS and CDR2 is YFSETQ. CDR3 amino acids: CASSLGQLYYEQYF.

The chain combines TRBV28 with TRBJ2-3; the TCRdb D gene call, TRBD1, has no DNA to confirm it. The CDR3 is made up of 15 amino acids. Germline V gene lookup returns CDR1 MDHEN and CDR2 SYDVKM. CDR3 in amino acids: CASSLLGRETDTQYF.

The chain carries TRBV25-1 and TRBJ2-2. The CDR3 has 13 amino acids. Per the germline V gene, CDR1 is MGHDK and CDR2 is SYGVNS. The CDR3 protein is CASSDHEAGELFF.

This chain connects TRBV7-2 to TRBJ1-5. Germline V gene data show CDR1 as SGHTA and CDR2 as FQGNSA. This CDR3 is 15 amino acids long. CDR3 loop: CASSSEGGGNQPQHF.

This sequence joins TRBV9 and TRBJ2-2. CDR3 size: 13 residues. Germline values: CDR1 SGDLS, CDR2 YYNGEE. CDR3 residues: CASSARNTGELFF.

The chain recombines TRBV19 with TRBJ2-1; TCRdb reports TRBD1, a call that lacks DNA to check it against. This CDR3 comprises 16 residues. The germline gives CDR1 LNHDA, CDR2 SQIVND (reference sequence). CDR3 sequence: CASTFAQGAGRDEQFF.

The chain combines TRBV25-1 with TRBJ1-2. Germline values: CDR1 MGHDK, CDR2 SYGVNS. The CDR3 is made up of 16 amino acids. This CDR3 is CASSTLEGELPLGYTF.

The chain has TRBV7-2 and TRBJ2-3; TCRdb returns TRBD1, unconfirmable since there is no DNA. This CDR3 spans 18 amino acids. Per the germline V gene, CDR1 is SGHTA and CDR2 is FQGNSA. CDR3 region: CASSLISSRTGYTDTQYF.

The chain carries TRBV15 and TRBJ2-7. The germline CDR1 and CDR2 sequences are LNHNV and YYDKDF (reference sequence). The CDR3 is 13 amino acids. The chain's CDR3 is CATSRDSGYEQYF.

V is TRBV28 and J is TRBJ2-2; checking the TCRdb D call of TRBD2 is not possible without DNA. The CDR3 extends over 17 amino acids. Germline V gene lookup returns CDR1 MDHEN and CDR2 SYDVKM. CDR3 loop: CASTSLGPAGGTGELFF. Using reference TRBV28 and TRBJ2-2 for the parts outside the CDR3, the full variable domain is DVKVTQSSRYLVKRTGEKVFLECVQDMDHENMFWYRQDPGLGLRLIYFSYDVKMKEKGDIPEGYSVSREKKERFSLILESASTNQTSMYLCASTSLGPAGGTGELFFGEGSRLTVL.

The chain links TRBV7-9 to TRBJ1-1; TCRdb calls TRBD1, which cannot be checked without DNA. The CDR3 consists of 17 residues. The germline gives CDR1 SEHNR, CDR2 FQNEAQ (reference sequence). The CDR3 reads CASSPPLDRLSNTEAFF.

The gene calls are TRBV19 and TRBJ2-6; TCRdb's D call of TRBD1 is untestable without DNA. CDR1 and CDR2 (germline): LNHDA, SQIVND (reference sequence). This CDR3 is 16 amino acids long. The CDR3 sequence: CASRQGDVSGANVLTF.

The gene calls are TRBV28 and TRBJ1-2; TCRdb picks TRBD1, but there is no DNA to check that call. Germline V gene data show CDR1 as MDHEN and CDR2 as SYDVKM. The CDR3 covers 15 residues. This CDR3 reads CATENERDISYGYTF.

V usage is TRBV12-3 or TRBV12-4 and J usage is TRBJ2-5; TCRdb's D gene call, TRBD1, goes unchecked for lack of DNA. CDR3 size: 14 residues. CDR3 sequence: CASSLGAGFGTQYF.

The rearrangement uses TRBV7-2 and TRBJ1-1; the TRBD1 assignment by TCRdb is unverifiable without DNA. The CDR3 has 14 residues. Germline V CDR1 and CDR2: SGHTA, FQGNSA. The chain's CDR3 is CASTETGTNTEAFF.

V usage is TRBV12-3 or TRBV12-4 and J usage is TRBJ2-5; the TCRdb call, TRBD1, lacks DNA for checking. This CDR3 contains 11 residues. Here the CDR3 reads CASSPSETQYF.

The chain joins TRBV7-9 to TRBJ1-3. CDR1 and CDR2 (germline): SEHNR, FQNEAQ (reference sequence). CDR3 length: 15 residues. CDR3 in amino acids: CASSLGGVSGNTIYF.

This chain links TRBV4-1 with TRBJ2-7. Germline lookup yields CDR1 MGHRA and CDR2 YSYEKL. There are 13 residues in the CDR3. The CDR3 sequence is CASSQEVHYEQYF.